This TCR beta chain was sequenced in a study of cytomegalovirus exposure and HLA in healthy donors. With 11 bases clipped from V and 4 bases from J, the junction kept 4 bases outside the gene matches. Germline V gene data show CDR1 as SEHNR and CDR2 as FQNEAQ (reference sequence). The CDR3 length is 13 residues. The PCR contained 60 Vbeta and 13 Jbeta primers. The assay was immunoSEQ multiplex PCR, and TCRdb's table has in-frame clones only and misses some. Of about 190,000 clones in the sample, 75% to 90% were seen once. The origin of this receptor is a woman aged 18-30 years in good health and CMV-seronegative. The sample comprised PBMCs. The V gene is TRBV7-9, the J gene TRBJ2-1; TRBD2 matches 11 bases. The CDR3: CASVAGGYNEQFF. The CDR3 DNA sequence: TGTGCCTCTGTAGCGGGGGGGTACAATGAGCAGTTCTTC.